This T cell receptor beta chain appears in the sequencing data of a study of Graves' ophthalmopathy and Graves' hyperthyroidism. Study findings and constraints: A majority of expanded thyroid clonotypes exceeding 0.001 frequency were likewise present in blood.

Amplification targeted the TCR beta CDR3 regions, with RNA transcripts as the source material. Second-round multiplex PCR came after a first-round RT-PCR that employed HTBI primers. TCRdb independently ran MiXCR on the multiplex PCR reads; one entry per CDR3 protein. Of hundreds of thousands of distinct CDR3 sequences in the sample, approximately 39% were seen once. The CDR3 has 13 amino acids. Looked up from germline, CDR1 is LNHDA and CDR2 is SQIVND (reference sequence). V was pared by 0 bases and J by 12 bases, with 8 bases of the junction left unmatched. In this sample, this clonotype turned up many times. Antigen unknown.

The rearrangement joins TRBV19 to TRBJ2-7; 7 bases fit TRBD1. Sequenced input: peripheral blood. The sequence derives from an adult man with Graves' ophthalmopathy. The CDR3 spells CASSIEEQGERYF. In DNA, the CDR3 is TGTGCCAGTAGTATAGAGGAGCAGGGGGAGAGGTACTTC.